The 4 T cell receptor beta chains below come from one sample, sequenced in a study of T-cell reconstitution after alpha-beta-depleted transplantation in children. During its preparation, the TCRbeta library received unique molecular identifiers. TCRdb passed the PCR reads through MiXCR, listing each CDR3 protein once. The sample lists hundreds of thousands of distinct CDR3 sequences, roughly 15% occurring once. Sequencing used PBMCs, mostly from graft donor cells, obtained 360 days after TCRalphabeta/CD19-depleted stem cell transplant. These receptors all come from a male patient under 10 years old who had a stem cell transplant for acute lymphoblastic leukemia, so the T cells may come from the graft donor.

This clonotype came up a few times. V and J are TRBV6-1 and TRBJ2-7; 11 positions match TRBD2. Germline V gives CDR1 MNHNS, CDR2 SASEGT. J lost 4 bases, V lost 7 bases, and 9 bases had no gene match. The CDR3 is made up of 15 amino acids. DNA of the CDR3: TGTGCCAGCACCATGCGACTAGCGGGAAGATACGAGCAGTACTTC. Its protein product is CASTMRLAGRYEQYF.

The chain combines TRBV20-1 with TRBJ2-5; 9 nucleotides agree with TRBD1. The CDR3 loop spans 13 amino acids. Germline V lookup: CDR1 DFQATT, CDR2 SNEGSKA (reference sequence). With V trimmed by 6 bases and J by 5 bases, 7 bases remained unmatched. CDR3 bases: TGCAGTGCGGGACAGGGAAGTGAGGAGACCCAGTACTTC. As protein: CSAGQGSEETQYF.

This clonotype was recorded at least ten times. The J gene is TRBJ2-7, the V gene TRBV4-2; D possibly corresponds to TRBD1 (5 bases). CDR1 LGHNA and CDR2 YNFKEQ come from the germline V gene. The CDR3 loop spans 17 amino acids. With 1 base removed from V and 3 bases from J, the gap between germline ends came to 19 bases. CDR3 DNA sequence: TGTGCCAGCAGCCAAGTTCCCGGACAAATCCAACACTACGAGCAGTACTTC. Translation: CASSQVPGQIQHYEQYF.

This clonotype was observed many times. The chain has TRBV28 and TRBJ1-3; 7 bases line up with TRBD1. Germline V gene lookup returns CDR1 MDHEN and CDR2 SYDVKM. Germline trimming cut 2 bases from V and 4 bases from J; bases unmatched to any gene: 8. The CDR3 is 16 amino acids. The CDR3 sequence: CASSLRTGAGGNTIYF. The CDR3 region has the DNA TGTGCCAGCAGTTTACGCACAGGGGCTGGCGGAAACACCATATATTTT.